What follows are 29 T cell receptor beta chains derived from one specimen sequenced in a study of glioma-infiltrating T cells. Using RNA template, CDR3s of TCR alpha and beta were amplified with iRepertoire arm-PCR. TCRdb re-analysed the multiplex PCR reads in MiXCR, keeping a single row per CDR3 protein. The sample records approximately 120,000 distinct CDR3 sequences, less than 30% being singletons. The source material was glioma tissue, nonneoplastic brain tissue, or PBMCs (not recorded which). The receptors originated from a human donor with low-grade glioma or glioblastoma, undergoing nonglioma brain surgery, or in good health (not recorded which).

This clonotype has a count of ten or more. V is TRBV7-8 and J is TRBJ1-5; 9 bases align to TRBD1. CDR1 and CDR2 (germline): SGHVS, FQNEAQ. The CDR3 is 14 residues long. Germline trimming cut 5 bases from V and 4 bases from J; bases unmatched to any gene: 3. The CDR3 region is CASSPDRGNQPQHF. The CDR3 bases are TGTGCCAGCAGCCCGGACAGGGGAAATCAGCCCCAGCATTTT.

This clonotype has ten or more counts. The rearrangement joins TRBV3-1 to TRBJ2-1; D not resolved. The CDR3 is made up of 13 amino acids. Per germline, CDR1 LGHDT and CDR2 YNNKEL (reference sequence). Trimming cost V 4 bases and J 7 bases, with 11 bases left between them. Here the CDR3 DNA reads TGTGCCAGCAGCCGAACCTATAGTAATGAGCAGTTCTTC. It translates to CASSRTYSNEQFF.

With respect to this clonotype: A clone one base away is much larger, so this may be a read error. This chain uses TRBV7-9 with TRBJ1-2, with TRBD1 identical over 7 bases. The CDR3 is 13 amino acids. CDR1 and CDR2 from the germline V gene are SEHNR and FQNEAQ (reference sequence). The CDR3 nucleotides are TGTTCCAGCAGCTCCGGGACAGTCTATGGCTACACCTTC. It codes for CSSSSGTVYGYTF. Using reference TRBV7-9 and TRBJ1-2 for the parts outside the CDR3, the full variable domain is DTGVSQNPRHKITKRGQNVTFRCDPISEHNRLYWYRQTLGQGPEFLTYFQNEAQLEKSRLLSDRFSAERPKGSFSTLEIQRTEQGDSAMYLCSSSSGTVYGYTFGSGTRLTVV.

The V gene is TRBV6-2 or TRBV6-3, the J gene TRBJ2-7, with no clear D. This CDR3 spans 12 amino acids. Germline CDR1 and CDR2: MNHEY and SVGEGT. Trimming removed 0 bases from V and 10 bases from J, with 10 bases in between. DNA for the CDR3: TGTGCCAGCAGTTACTCGTCGAATGAACAGTACTTC. The encoded protein is CASSYSSNEQYF.

The genes are TRBV6-2 or TRBV6-3 and TRBJ2-7, with D hard to call. Germline V gene lookup returns CDR1 MNHEY and CDR2 SVGEGT. This CDR3 region has 13 residues. Trimming took off 6 bases at V and 0 bases at J, with 9 bases between the two ends. As DNA, the CDR3 is TGTGCCAGCAGATTGAGGAGCTCCTACGAGCAGTACTTC. Its protein product is CASRLRSSYEQYF.

This clonotype was observed at least ten times. This chain links TRBV18 with TRBJ2-7; no definite D call. The germline CDR1 and CDR2 sequences are KGHSH and LQKENI. The ends were cut back, 1 base at V and 7 bases at J, with 14 bases in the middle. The CDR3 is 14 residues long. CDR3 sequence reads: CASSPRQEPKEQYF. DNA of the CDR3: TGTGCCAGCTCACCACGTCAGGAACCGAAGGAGCAGTACTTC.

In its sample, this clonotype was seen many times. The chain is built from TRBV6-1 and TRBJ2-3; D remains unclear. V lost 6 bases to trimming and J lost 1 base, with 20 bases between them. CDR1 MNHNS and CDR2 SASEGT come from the germline V gene. CDR3 length: 17 residues. In DNA, the CDR3 is TGTGCCAGCAGGATCCTAAGCACCGTGATTGGCACAGATACGCAGTATTTT. Translated, it gives CASRILSTVIGTDTQYF.

Turning to this clonotype: One end of the junction fails to match germline, which may point to a read error. The chain employs TRBV4-3 and TRBJ2-1, with TRBD2 identical over 11 bases. CDR3 size: 17 residues. Germline assignment: CDR1 LGHNA and CDR2 YSLEER. The CDR3 coding sequence is TGCGCTAGCAGCCAAGATCCGGGACTAGCGGACCTTAATGAGCAGTTCTTC. It is translated as CASSQDPGLADLNEQFF.

This clonotype was detected a few times. The J gene is TRBJ2-3, the V gene TRBV11-2; 8 bases agree with TRBD2. CDR3 length: 13 residues. The germline CDR1 and CDR2 sequences are SGHAT and FQNNGV. V lost 3 bases to trimming and J lost 6 bases; unmatched junction nucleotides: 2. The DNA for the CDR3 is TGTGCCAGCAGCTTGGGACTAGAGGATACGCAGTATTTT. This translates into CASSLGLEDTQYF.

This clonotype has more than one count but fewer than ten. The rearrangement joins TRBV10-3 to TRBJ2-4; D call uncertain. Germline loops: CDR1 ENHRY, CDR2 SYGVKD. The CDR3 consists of 15 residues. Trimming stripped 0 bases from V and 1 base from J, with 7 bases between. CDR3 bases: TGTGCCATCAGTGAGTCCGGGCTGGCCAAAAACATTCAGTACTTC. It specifies CAISESGLAKNIQYF.

To note about this clonotype: A read error may produce the germline difference seen at one junction end. This rearrangement joins TRBV7-2 to TRBJ1-1; TRBD1 matches at 7 bases. There are 14 residues in the CDR3. CDR1 and CDR2 (germline): SGHTA, FQGNSA. This CDR3 is CASSSYRGITEAYF. DNA of the CDR3: TGTGCCAGCAGCTCATACAGGGGAATCACTGAAGCTTACTTT.

This clonotype was seen repeatedly, ten times or more. The chain recombines TRBV5-1 with TRBJ1-2, with D possibly TRBD1 on 5 matching bases. The ends were cut back, 1 base at V and 7 bases at J, with 11 bases in the middle. The length of the CDR3 is 13 residues. Germline values: CDR1 SGHRS, CDR2 YFSETQ. CDR3 protein: CASSLSRDPGYTF. For the CDR3, the DNA is TGCGCCAGCAGCTTGTCCAGGGATCCTGGCTACACCTTC.

This clonotype was observed once. A much larger clone sits a single nucleotide away, making a read error possible. The chain employs TRBV5-1 and TRBJ2-7, with TRBD2 as a possible D gene (6 bases). Germline loops: CDR1 SGHRS, CDR2 YFSETQ. The germline V and J ends were trimmed by 3 bases and 0 bases, with 19 bases remaining between them. The CDR3 covers 17 residues. CDR3 in amino acids: CASSSGLPGLGSYEQYF. The CDR3 DNA reads as TGCGCCAGCAGCTCGGGGCTTCCGGGACTCGGCTCCTACGAGCAGTACTTC.

In its sample, this clonotype was seen many times. V and J are TRBV6-2 or TRBV6-3 and TRBJ2-1; D is undetermined. From germline, CDR1 is MNHEY and CDR2 SVGEGT. The CDR3 consists of 14 residues. V shed 6 bases and J shed 0 bases, with 9 bases lying between them. CDR3 sequence (DNA): TGTGCCAGCAGGGCACTGAGCTCCTACAATGAGCAGTTCTTC. Amino acids: CASRALSSYNEQFF.

This clonotype came up many times. The V and J genes are TRBV2 and TRBJ2-1; no clear D gene. The CDR3 is 12 residues long. Trimming cost V 6 bases and J 5 bases, with 8 bases left between them. Per germline, CDR1 SNHLY and CDR2 FYNNEI. CDR3 loop: CASREHNNEQFF. In DNA form, the CDR3 reads TGTGCCAGCAGAGAACATAACAATGAGCAGTTCTTC.

This chain joins TRBV5-4 and TRBJ2-5; 16 bases agree with TRBD2. The CDR3 spans 18 residues. Germline values: CDR1 SGHNT, CDR2 YYREEE (reference sequence). The J segment lost 3 bases and the V segment lost 5 bases, leaving 10 bases of the junction unmatched. CDR3 residues: CASSRGLAGGPIKETQYF. Here the CDR3 DNA reads TGTGCCAGCAGTCGGGGACTAGCGGGAGGGCCTATCAAAGAGACCCAGTACTTC.

This clonotype was seen at least ten times. The chain couples TRBV28 to TRBJ1-1; the match to TRBD1 covers 9 bases. Trimming at V came to 6 bases and at J to 4 bases, leaving 6 bases not matched to a gene. In germline, CDR1 is MDHEN, CDR2 SYDVKM. The CDR3 loop spans 14 amino acids. The CDR3 loop reads CASRPGQGSTEAFF. CDR3 nucleotides: TGTGCCAGCAGGCCGGGACAGGGCTCCACTGAAGCTTTCTTT.

The chain links TRBV6-2 or TRBV6-3 to TRBJ1-1; 8 bases line up with TRBD1. CDR1 is MNHEY and CDR2 is SVGEGT in the germline V gene. V trimming: 2 bases; J trimming: 0 bases; junction bases outside the gene matches: 8. CDR3 length: 17 residues. CDR3 amino acids: CASSYIRGLVMNTEAFF. CDR3 DNA: TGTGCCAGCAGTTACATCAGGGGGCTCGTTATGAACACTGAAGCTTTCTTT.

This clonotype was counted a few times. This chain connects TRBV10-3 to TRBJ1-6; 7 bases line up with TRBD1. The ends lost 8 bases at V and 2 bases at J; junction bases unmatched: 3. This CDR3 comprises 14 residues. Germline loops: CDR1 ENHRY, CDR2 SYGVKD. CDR3 nucleotides: TGTGCCATCCGTCAGGGGGCCTATAATTCACCCCTCCACTTT. Protein product: CAIRQGAYNSPLHF.

The sample holds many counts of this clonotype. This chain connects TRBV18 to TRBJ1-1; D not certain. The germline V gene has CDR1 KGHSH and CDR2 LQKENI. V was trimmed by 3 bases and J by 4 bases, leaving 3 bases between them. The CDR3 sequence is 11 residues long. The CDR3 sequence is CASSPSTEAFF. CDR3 sequence (DNA): TGTGCCAGCTCACCGAGCACTGAAGCTTTCTTT. The full variable domain, completed using reference TRBV18 and TRBJ1-1, is NAGVMQNPRHLVRRRGQEARLRCSPMKGHSHVYWYRQLPEEGLKFMVYLQKENIIDESGMPKERFSAEFPKEGPSILRIQQVVRGDSAAYFCASSPSTEAFFGQGTRLTVV.

This clonotype was recorded many times. The V call is TRBV6-2 or TRBV6-3, the J call TRBJ1-1, with D perhaps matching TRBD1 (5 bases). Trimming took 6 bases from V and 6 from J, leaving 17 bases between them. Germline V gene lookup returns CDR1 MNHEY and CDR2 SVGEGT. The CDR3 has 14 amino acids. DNA of the CDR3: TGTGCCAGCAGCACACTAGCCAGGGCCCCTGAAGCTTTCTTT. This gives the protein CASSTLARAPEAFF.

The rearrangement joins TRBV5-4 to TRBJ2-5; either TRBD1 or TRBD2 may supply D (6 bases each). Trimming took 3 bases from V and 2 from J, leaving 11 bases between them. Germline assignment: CDR1 SGHNT and CDR2 YYREEE (reference sequence). This CDR3 is 14 amino acids long. Here the CDR3 DNA reads TGTGCCAGCAGCTATGGGGGGCAGCAAGAGACCCAGTACTTC. Protein sequence: CASSYGGQQETQYF.

This clonotype has only a few counts. The genes are TRBV4-2 and TRBJ1-2; D is perhaps TRBD1 (5 bases). The CDR3 loop spans 14 amino acids. Deletions cut 0 bases from V and 6 bases from J, with 11 bases between. Germline CDR1 and CDR2: LGHNA and YNFKEQ. CDR3: CASSQDEGRHGYTF. The CDR3 DNA follows: TGTGCCAGCAGCCAAGATGAGGGACGCCATGGCTACACCTTC.

The chain couples TRBV5-1 to TRBJ2-1, with a tentative D call TRBD2 (6 bases). The V gene's germline CDR1 is SGHRS and CDR2 YFSETQ. This CDR3 is 15 amino acids long. The V and J ends lost 0 bases and 7 bases respectively, with 14 bases between them. CDR3 region: CASSLGSGLLNEQFF. The CDR3, as DNA: TGCGCCAGCAGCTTGGGCAGCGGGTTGTTAAATGAGCAGTTCTTC.

This clonotype was recorded many times. J is TRBJ1-5 and V is TRBV7-2, with TRBD1 identical over 9 bases. CDR1 is SGHTA, CDR2 FQGNSA, per germline. V was pared by 5 bases and J by 7 bases, with 9 bases of the junction left unmatched. The CDR3 spans 15 residues. The CDR3, as DNA: TGTGCCAGCAGCCCTACCGGGACAGGGTCCCAGCCCCAGCATTTT. This gives the protein CASSPTGTGSQPQHF. The whole variable domain, remainder taken from reference TRBV7-2 and TRBJ1-5, is GAGVSQSPSNKVTEKGKDVELRCDPISGHTALYWYRQSLGQGLEFLIYFQGNSAPDKSGLPSDRFSAERTGGSVSTLTIQRTQQEDSAVYLCASSPTGTGSQPQHFGDGTRLSIL.

Many counts were recorded for this clonotype. This chain joins TRBV7-2 and TRBJ2-2; D may be TRBD1 (6 bases). Germline CDR1 and CDR2: SGHTA and FQGNSA. The CDR3 loop spans 16 amino acids. The V gene lost 7 bases and the J gene lost 1 base, with 16 bases spanning the gap. The CDR3 region is CASTLPDSLNTGELFF. The CDR3 nucleotides read TGTGCCAGCACTTTGCCGGACAGCCTGAACACCGGGGAGCTGTTTTTT.

This clonotype was observed a handful of times. The chain has TRBV12-3 or TRBV12-4 and TRBJ2-2; 7 nucleotides line up with TRBD1. V dropped 5 bases and J dropped 1; count of bases not matched to a gene: 1. The CDR3 extends over 14 amino acids. The CDR3 loop is CASSRDRNTGELFF. In DNA form, the CDR3 reads TGTGCCAGCAGTCGGGACAGGAACACCGGGGAGCTGTTTTTT.

The CDR3, as DNA: TGTGCCAGCAGCTTAATCCTCACGGGAGGGGGTACCGGGGAGCTGTTTTTT. Translation gives CASSLILTGGGTGELFF. The rearrangement joins TRBV7-3 to TRBJ2-2, with 8 nucleotides matching TRBD2. CDR1 is SGHTA and CDR2 is FQGTGA in the germline V gene. Unmatched junction bases numbered 9, after V lost 1 base and J lost 5 bases. The CDR3 contains 17 residues.

This clonotype was observed many times. This rearrangement joins TRBV18 to TRBJ1-1, with D possibly being TRBD1 (5 bases). V gave up 3 bases and J gave up 2 bases, with 10 bases separating them. Germline loops: CDR1 KGHSH, CDR2 LQKENI. This CDR3 spans 14 amino acids. The CDR3 region has the DNA TGTGCCAGCTCACCGGTTGACAGAAACACTGAAGCTTTCTTT. This gives the protein CASSPVDRNTEAFF.